The T cell receptor (beta chain) under discussion was sequenced for a study of identical twins. Overall study findings and caveats: Instead of following the same donors, the conclusions were based on cross-sectional statistical analysis. Twin pairs' shared out-of-frame alpha sequences were enriched in low generation probability. In monozygotic twins, models underestimated the sharing of out-of-frame TCR alpha.

A universal primer binding site was introduced by template switching. The final cDNA contained unique molecular identifiers. TCRdb re-called the 5' RACE reads through MiXCR, storing one row per CDR3 protein. The sample shows 420,000 or so distinct CDR3 sequences, roughly 18% of them seen only once. As concerns this clonotype: Its antigen is not identified.

V lost 7 bases and J lost 0, with 7 bases in between. Germline V gene sequence: CDR1 MNHNS, CDR2 SASEGT. The CDR3 consists of 14 residues. The clonotype comes from a man aged 50 to 59 in good health. V gene TRBV6-1 combines with J gene TRBJ2-6, with D hard to call. Sequencing was performed on naive T cells sorted from blood. The DNA for the CDR3 is TGTGCCAGCACCTCCAGCTCTGGGGCCAACGTCCTGACTTTC. This gives the protein CASTSSSGANVLTF.